This T cell receptor (beta chain) was recorded in a study of blood T cell repertoires in COVID-19. Study in general: Italy, Spain and the United States were the sources of the convalescent and acute COVID-19 samples. Nucleic acid was either cDNA or gDNA, and it came from T cells, B-cell-depleted T cells, or PBMCs.

There are 11 residues in the CDR3. The V end was cut by 5 bases, the J end by 2 bases, with 3 bases between. Germline V gene sequence: CDR1 SGHAT, CDR2 FQNNGV. In the original workflow: Scientists estimated how many nucleated cells there were by amplifying reference gene primers. The method was immunoSEQ multiplex PCR; TCRdb's version includes in-frame clones alone and lacks a portion of them. Clonal size and the V and J genes are those of that table, whereas D and trimming came from the DNA. Here the sample spans roughly 84,000 clones, 65% to 85% being singletons. The sequence was obtained from a woman of 80 years or more with acute or convalescent COVID-19. The chain is built from TRBV11-2 and TRBJ2-5; D not certain. Sequencing was performed on peripheral blood. The CDR3 nucleotides read TGTGCCAGCAGCCCTCAAGAGACCCAGTACTTC. As protein: CASSPQETQYF.